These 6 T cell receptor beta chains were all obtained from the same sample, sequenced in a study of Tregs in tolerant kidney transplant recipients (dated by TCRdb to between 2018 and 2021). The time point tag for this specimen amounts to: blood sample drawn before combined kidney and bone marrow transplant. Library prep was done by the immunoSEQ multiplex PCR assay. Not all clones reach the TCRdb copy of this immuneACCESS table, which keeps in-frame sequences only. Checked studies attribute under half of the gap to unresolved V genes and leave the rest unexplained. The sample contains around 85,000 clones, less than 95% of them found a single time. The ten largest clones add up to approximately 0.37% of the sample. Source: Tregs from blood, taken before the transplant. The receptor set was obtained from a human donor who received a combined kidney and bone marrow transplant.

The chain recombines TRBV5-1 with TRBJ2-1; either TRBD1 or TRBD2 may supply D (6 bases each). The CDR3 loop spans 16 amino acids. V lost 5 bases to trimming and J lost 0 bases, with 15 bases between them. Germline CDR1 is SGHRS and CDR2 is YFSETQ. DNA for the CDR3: TGCGCCAGCAGTGCTGGGGGGCTACCCTCCTACAATGAGCAGTTCTTC. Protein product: CASSAGGLPSYNEQFF.

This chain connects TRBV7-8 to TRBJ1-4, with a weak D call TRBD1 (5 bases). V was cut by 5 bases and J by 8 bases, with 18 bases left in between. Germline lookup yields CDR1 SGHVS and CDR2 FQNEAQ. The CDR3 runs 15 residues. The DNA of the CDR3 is TGTGCCAGCAGCCCTATTCAGGGAATCGGAGAAAAACTGTTTTTT. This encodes CASSPIQGIGEKLFF.

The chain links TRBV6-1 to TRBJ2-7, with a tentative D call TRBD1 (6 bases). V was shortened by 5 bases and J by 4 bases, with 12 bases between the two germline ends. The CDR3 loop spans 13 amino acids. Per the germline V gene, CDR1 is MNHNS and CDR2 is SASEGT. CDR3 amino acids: CASSYSDRYEQYF. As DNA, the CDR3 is TGTGCCAGCAGTTATTCGGACAGATACGAGCAGTACTTC.

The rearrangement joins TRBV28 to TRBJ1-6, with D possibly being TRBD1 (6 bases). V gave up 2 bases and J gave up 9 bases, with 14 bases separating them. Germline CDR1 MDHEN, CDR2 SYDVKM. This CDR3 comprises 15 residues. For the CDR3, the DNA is TGTGCCAGCAGTTTACCCAGGGGAGGGGGTTCACCCCTCCACTTT. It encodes CASSLPRGGGSPLHF.

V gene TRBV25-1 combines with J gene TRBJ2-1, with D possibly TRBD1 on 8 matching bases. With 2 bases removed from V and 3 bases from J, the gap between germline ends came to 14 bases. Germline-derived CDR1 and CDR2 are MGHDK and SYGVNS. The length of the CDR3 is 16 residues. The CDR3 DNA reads TGTGCCAGCAGTGAAACAGGGGGGGGTTTCTACAATGAGCAGTTCTTC. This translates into CASSETGGGFYNEQFF. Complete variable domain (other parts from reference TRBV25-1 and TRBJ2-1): EADIYQTPRYLVIGTGKKITLECSQTMGHDKMYWYQQDPGMELHLIHYSYGVNSTEKGDLSSESTVSRIRTEHFPLTLESARPSHTSQYLCASSETGGGFYNEQFFGPGTRLTVL.

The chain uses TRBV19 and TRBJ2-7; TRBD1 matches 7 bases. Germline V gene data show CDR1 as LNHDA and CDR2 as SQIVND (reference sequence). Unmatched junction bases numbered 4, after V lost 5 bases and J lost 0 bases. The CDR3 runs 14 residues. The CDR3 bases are TGTGCCAGTAGTCCCTGGACAGGCTCCTACGAGCAGTACTTC. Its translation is CASSPWTGSYEQYF.